Each of the 22 T cell receptor beta chains below was sequenced from the same sample in a study of CXCR3-negative and CXCR3-positive naive CD8 T cells. Libraries of TRB cDNA were made by 5' RACE and carried UMIs. No DNA is given; TCRdb re-called the 5' RACE reads and lists each CDR3 protein once. This sample's table has 50,000 to 60,000 distinct CDR3 sequences. Source material: naive CXCR3- CD8+ T cells from blood. The subset is: CD45RO-CCR7+CD27+CD95- naive CD8+ T cells lacking CXCR3 (TNR3-). The receptors stem from a human donor in good health. Some clones in this sample may be carry-over from other donors' samples.

CDR3 region: CASSSGNYGYTF. J is TRBJ1-2 and V is TRBV12-3 or TRBV12-4. This CDR3 region has 12 residues.

The V and J genes are TRBV5-1 and TRBJ2-7. The length of the CDR3 is 14 residues. In germline, CDR1 is SGHRS, CDR2 YFSETQ. The CDR3 region is CASSLEDSSYEQYF.

The chain is built from TRBV14 and TRBJ2-7. The V gene's germline CDR1 is SGHDN and CDR2 FVKESK. This CDR3 contains 15 residues. CDR3 sequence: CASSQGTGRSYEQYF.

CDR3 amino acids: CASSQFSSTGELFF. The V call is TRBV14, the J call TRBJ2-2. Germline V lookup: CDR1 SGHDN, CDR2 FVKESK. This CDR3 has 14 residues.

This chain joins TRBV27 and TRBJ1-1. Germline V gives CDR1 MNHEY, CDR2 SMNVEV (reference sequence). This CDR3 has 15 amino acids. CDR3 sequence reads: CASSSRVGQNTEAFF.

The rearrangement links TRBV10-3 to TRBJ2-7. The CDR3 loop spans 11 amino acids. Germline V CDR1 and CDR2: ENHRY, SYGVKD. CDR3 residues: CAIGYSYEQYF.

The chain employs TRBV5-4 and TRBJ2-1. The CDR3 has 17 residues. The germline V gene has CDR1 SGHNT and CDR2 YYREEE (reference sequence). This chain's CDR3 is CASSLAQDAVSYNEQFF.

The chain carries TRBV2 and TRBJ2-1; TCRdb picks TRBD1, but there is no DNA to check that call. The CDR3 runs 14 residues. Germline loops: CDR1 SNHLY, CDR2 FYNNEI. CDR3 region: CASSEGTGYYEQFF.

This chain links TRBV15 with TRBJ2-2. The germline gives CDR1 LNHNV, CDR2 YYDKDF (reference sequence). CDR3 size: 15 residues. Here the CDR3 reads CATSRAGFLTGELFF.

The V gene is TRBV14, the J gene TRBJ2-7; TCRdb selects TRBD1, and the lack of DNA leaves this call unchecked. Looked up from germline, CDR1 is SGHDN and CDR2 is FVKESK. This CDR3 has 15 residues. The CDR3 loop is CASSHGHLMSYEQYF.

The chain couples TRBV27 to TRBJ2-7; TCRdb names TRBD2, which stays unverified in the absence of DNA. CDR1 and CDR2 (germline): MNHEY, SMNVEV (reference sequence). The CDR3 is 17 amino acids. The CDR3 loop is CASSLSSGDYLSYEQYF.

The rearrangement links TRBV5-4 to TRBJ2-7; as DNA is missing, the TRBD2 call by TCRdb cannot be tested. The CDR3 extends over 15 amino acids. CDR1 and CDR2 (germline): SGHNT, YYREEE (reference sequence). CDR3 protein: CASSSLAGGTYEQYF.

This sequence joins TRBV6-2 or TRBV6-3 and TRBJ2-5; as DNA is missing, the TRBD2 call by TCRdb cannot be tested. Per germline, CDR1 MNHEY and CDR2 SVGEGT. There are 12 residues in the CDR3. The CDR3 protein is CASETSGETQYF.

The chain joins TRBV7-3 to TRBJ1-1; TCRdb calls TRBD1, which cannot be checked without DNA. The germline CDR1 and CDR2 sequences are SGHTA and FQGTGA. The CDR3 consists of 15 residues. The CDR3 loop reads CASSRSRGPDTEAFF. The complete variable domain, with remaining parts taken from reference TRBV7-3 and TRBJ1-1, reads GAGVSQTPSNKVTEKGKYVELRCDPISGHTALYWYRQSLGQGPEFLIYFQGTGAADDSGLPNDRFFAVRPEGSVSTLKIQRTERGDSAVYLCASSRSRGPDTEAFFGQGTRLTVV.

CDR3 residues: CASSPGTDSYEQYF. The chain couples TRBV12-3 or TRBV12-4 to TRBJ2-7; the TCRdb D gene call, TRBD1, has no DNA to confirm it. CDR3 size: 14 residues.

The chain carries TRBV20-1 and TRBJ2-1; the TCRdb call, TRBD2, lacks DNA for checking. From germline, CDR1 is DFQATT and CDR2 SNEGSKA (reference sequence). The CDR3 loop spans 16 amino acids. The CDR3 reads CSARSGRGSSYNEQFF.

This chain connects TRBV28 to TRBJ2-3; checking the TCRdb D call of TRBD1 is not possible without DNA. The CDR3 is made up of 16 amino acids. The germline gives CDR1 MDHEN, CDR2 SYDVKM. The chain's CDR3 is CASSLRALGGADTQYF.

The chain recombines TRBV7-3 with TRBJ1-1; lacking DNA, the TRBD1 call made by TCRdb goes unchecked. This CDR3 comprises 15 residues. Looked up from germline, CDR1 is SGHTA and CDR2 is FQGTGA. CDR3 loop: CASSLSQGVNTEAFF. Full variable domain (outside the CDR3, taken from reference TRBV7-3 and TRBJ1-1): GAGVSQTPSNKVTEKGKYVELRCDPISGHTALYWYRQSLGQGPEFLIYFQGTGAADDSGLPNDRFFAVRPEGSVSTLKIQRTERGDSAVYLCASSLSQGVNTEAFFGQGTRLTVV.

V and J are TRBV7-2 and TRBJ2-7; TCRdb's D call, TRBD2, is unchecked because there is no DNA. Germline loops: CDR1 SGHTA, CDR2 FQGNSA. This CDR3 comprises 16 residues. Here the CDR3 reads CASSFPPSRGKYEQYF.

The V gene is TRBV7-8, the J gene TRBJ2-2; absent DNA, TCRdb's TRBD1 call cannot be checked. Germline CDR1 SGHVS, CDR2 FQNEAQ. This CDR3 is built from 17 residues. The CDR3 here is CASSLVGQGTNTGELFF.

This chain uses TRBV11-2 with TRBJ2-4; TCRdb's D call of TRBD2 is untestable without DNA. Germline values: CDR1 SGHAT, CDR2 FQNNGV. The CDR3 consists of 16 residues. The CDR3 spells CASSLGTLAGFRVQYF.

The gene calls are TRBV20-1 and TRBJ2-1; TCRdb's D call, TRBD1, is unchecked because there is no DNA. The CDR3 consists of 17 residues. Per the germline V gene, CDR1 is DFQATT and CDR2 is SNEGSKA (reference sequence). The CDR3 protein is CSADGTGPPSSYNEQFF.